This T cell receptor beta chain was recorded in a study of shared clonotypes between healthy human individuals. Naive CD8 cells lacked CD45RO, underwent positive selection for CCR7 and left out terminally differentiated effector memory CD45RA+ cells. The assay was immunoSEQ multiplex PCR, and TCRdb's table has in-frame clones only and misses some. This repertoire shows roughly 590,000 clones, roughly 95% found once; its top ten account for 0.11%. Deletions cut 4 bases from V and 2 bases from J, with 13 bases between. This CDR3 is 14 amino acids long. Germline CDR1 and CDR2: SGHDT and YYEEEE. This clone was recorded once.

The sample taken for sequencing was naive CD8+ T cells sorted from blood. This clonotype originated in a woman aged 25 to 45 in good health. J is TRBJ2-7 and V is TRBV5-6, with D possibly TRBD1 on 5 matching bases. In DNA form, the CDR3 reads TGTGCCAGCAGCCCAGGGTTATCCCCCTACGAGCAGTACTTC. This sequence encodes CASSPGLSPYEQYF. The full variable domain, its missing parts supplied by reference TRBV5-6 and TRBJ2-7, is DAGVTQSPTHLIKTRGQQVTLRCSPKSGHDTVSWYQQALGQGPQFIFQYYEEEERQRGNFPDRFSGHQFPNYSSELNVNALLLGDSALYLCASSPGLSPYEQYFGPGTRLTVT.